The 14 T cell receptor beta chains below all came from one sample that was sequenced in a study of regulatory T cells in long-lasting Graves disease (dated by TCRdb to the early 2020s). Library creation used multiplex PCR. Instrument used: Illumina HiSeq 4000. TCR beta libraries were built with iRepertoire HTBI primers and Arm-PCR amplification of CDR3 regions. TCRdb passed the public sequencing reads through fastp at Q25 and MiXCR, retaining productive beta sequences. Identical CDR3 proteins give one entry, which carries the most common genes and DNA. This sample is represented by hundreds of thousands of distinct CDR3 sequences; 15% to 18% of them were singletons. The ten largest clones add up to 22% of the sample. The intended sense of this specimen's time point label: newly diagnosed GD, antithyroid drugs for less than 3 months. For both TCR sequencing and RNA sequencing, RNA was extracted from PBMCs using TRIzol.

The sample consisted of peripheral blood mononuclear cells (PBMCs), taken at new diagnosis, from a patient treated with antithyroid drugs. These receptors were obtained from a female donor with Graves disease.

Many counts were recorded for this clonotype. This sequence joins TRBV20-1 and TRBJ1-5; no reliable D call. Trimming shortened V by 1 base and J by 7 bases, and 11 bases separated the two germline ends. Germline CDR1 reads DFQATT; CDR2 reads SNEGSKA (reference sequence). The CDR3 has 13 residues. The CDR3 DNA is TGCAGTGCTAGAGGGAGTCTGCCGCAGCCCCAGCATTTT. Residues: CSARGSLPQPQHF.

This rearrangement joins TRBV9 to TRBJ2-3; TRBD1 matches 9 bases. The CDR3 totals 13 residues. Germline assignment: CDR1 SGDLS and CDR2 YYNGEE. V lost 8 bases and J lost 3; bases outside the gene matches: 4. CDR3 in amino acids: CASRDRVTDTQYF. In nucleotides, the CDR3 is TGTGCCAGTAGGGACAGGGTGACAGATACGCAGTATTTT.

With regard to this clonotype: Its ends do not fully match the called genes, so a read error is possible. The J gene is TRBJ2-7, the V gene TRBV7-9; 8 bases are shared with TRBD2. The CDR3 spans 13 residues. Looked up from germline, CDR1 is SEHNR and CDR2 is FQNEAQ (reference sequence). CDR3 sequence: CAGRTSLTYEQYF. CDR3 bases: TGTGCCGGCAGGACTAGCTTAACGTACGAGCAGTACTTC. Combining the CDR3 with reference TRBV7-9 and TRBJ2-7 gives the whole variable domain DTGVSQNPRHKITKRGQNVTFRCDPISEHNRLYWYRQTLGQGPEFLTYFQNEAQLEKSRLLSDRFSAERPKGSFSTLEIQRTEQGDSAMYLCAGRTSLTYEQYFGPGTRLTVT.

This clonotype was seen at least ten times. The chain joins TRBV7-2 to TRBJ2-1, with D uncertain. Deletions cut 2 bases from V and 4 bases from J, with 9 bases between. The CDR3 is 14 residues long. In germline, CDR1 is SGHTA, CDR2 FQGNSA. The CDR3 loop reads CASSLIAAYNEQFF. Written as DNA, the CDR3 is TGTGCCAGCAGCTTAATCGCGGCGTACAATGAGCAGTTCTTC.

This clonotype was found many times. V and J are TRBV7-6 and TRBJ2-1; D may match TRBD1 or TRBD2 (5 bases each). Germline V CDR1 and CDR2: SGHVS, FNYEAQ. The CDR3 is made up of 15 amino acids. Between the trimmed V and J ends, which lost 1 base and 4 bases, there was a span of 11 bases. The CDR3: CASSLDGTVYNEQFF. In nucleotides, the CDR3 is TGTGCCAGCAGCTTAGACGGGACGGTTTACAATGAGCAGTTCTTC. Complete variable domain (other parts from reference TRBV7-6 and TRBJ2-1): GAGVSQSPRYKVTKRGQDVALRCDPISGHVSLYWYRQALGQGPEFLTYFNYEAQQDKSGLPNDRFSAERPEGSISTLTIQRTEQRDSAMYRCASSLDGTVYNEQFFGPGTRLTVL.

The genes are TRBV6-1 and TRBJ1-1; possibly TRBD1 for D (6 bases). Germline V lookup: CDR1 MNHNS, CDR2 SASEGT. The V gene lost 11 bases and the J gene lost 1 base, with 20 bases spanning the gap. This CDR3 spans 15 amino acids. The CDR3 nucleotides are TGTGCCGGCAATCCGAGGACAGCTGGGAACACTGAAGCTTTCTTT. Translation gives CAGNPRTAGNTEAFF.

This clonotype was observed many times. This chain links TRBV5-6 with TRBJ1-2, with a weak D call TRBD1 (5 bases). The CDR3 has 15 residues. Germline lookup yields CDR1 SGHDT and CDR2 YYEEEE. Trimming cost V 2 bases and J 3 bases, with 14 bases left between them. This CDR3 reads CASSFRSRAYYGYTF. Here the CDR3 DNA reads TGTGCCAGCAGCTTTAGGTCCAGGGCGTACTATGGCTACACCTTC.

In its sample, this clonotype was seen many times. The chain links TRBV28 to TRBJ1-5; 7 bases are shared with TRBD1. With V trimmed by 2 bases and J by 0 bases, 7 bases remained unmatched. From germline, CDR1 is MDHEN and CDR2 SYDVKM. This CDR3 has 17 amino acids. The CDR3 reads CASSLMGQMASNQPQHF. CDR3 nucleotides: TGTGCCAGCAGTTTAATGGGACAGATGGCTAGCAATCAGCCCCAGCATTTT.

At least ten counts were recorded for this clonotype. The rearrangement uses TRBV7-2 and TRBJ2-1; D perhaps matches TRBD2 (6 bases). CDR3 size: 14 residues. The ends were cut back, 1 base at V and 5 bases at J, with 9 bases in the middle. Germline CDR1 is SGHTA and CDR2 is FQGNSA. The CDR3 sequence is CASSLVTGDNEQFF. The DNA of the CDR3 is TGTGCCAGCAGCTTAGTAACGGGGGACAATGAGCAGTTCTTC. Using reference TRBV7-2 and TRBJ2-1 for the parts outside the CDR3, the full variable domain is GAGVSQSPSNKVTEKGKDVELRCDPISGHTALYWYRQSLGQGLEFLIYFQGNSAPDKSGLPSDRFSAERTGGSVSTLTIQRTQQEDSAVYLCASSLVTGDNEQFFGPGTRLTVL.

This clonotype was seen ten or more times. The chain recombines TRBV6-1 with TRBJ2-1; TRBD2 aligns across 11 bases. Germline values: CDR1 MNHNS, CDR2 SASEGT. This CDR3 contains 14 residues. The trim removed 3 bases at V and 7 bases at J, leaving 2 bases unmatched. The CDR3 sequence: CASSERTSGNEQFF. DNA for the CDR3: TGTGCCAGCAGTGAGCGGACTAGCGGGAATGAGCAGTTCTTC.

There are many counts of this clonotype. The CDR3 bases are TGTGCCAGCAGCCAAGATCGGTATGGTACTGAAGCTTTCTTT. The encoded protein is CASSQDRYGTEAFF. The V and J genes are TRBV3-1 and TRBJ1-1; D not certain. From germline, CDR1 is LGHDT and CDR2 YNNKEL (reference sequence). Trimming removed 0 bases at V and 5 bases at J, with 10 bases between. This CDR3 comprises 14 residues.

The rearrangement joins TRBV3-1 to TRBJ2-7; D unclear. CDR3 length: 14 amino acids. Germline V gives CDR1 LGHDT, CDR2 YNNKEL (reference sequence). Trimming cost V 5 bases and J 3 bases, with 14 bases left between them. The CDR3 DNA reads TGTGCCAGCAGCTTCCAACCCGGAAACTACGAGCAGTACTTC. Its protein product is CASSFQPGNYEQYF.

This clonotype was seen only a few times. Given the absence of the conserved phenylalanine or tryptophan at the CDR3 end, a read error is likely. This chain uses TRBV7-8 with TRBJ2-7; TRBD2 matches at 8 bases. V trimming: 5 bases; J trimming: 0 bases; junction bases outside the gene matches: 12. Looked up from germline, CDR1 is SGHVS and CDR2 is FQNEAQ. The CDR3 loop spans 17 amino acids. The DNA for the CDR3 is TGTGCCAGCAGCGACCGGGAGGGAGCGGCTCTCTCCTACGAGCAGTACTCC. This translates into CASSDREGAALSYEQYS.

The sample holds many counts of this clonotype. Here the CDR3 DNA reads TGTGCCAGCAGCCGACCCGGGACAGTCTATGGCTACACCTTC. It encodes CASSRPGTVYGYTF. The genes are TRBV3-1 and TRBJ1-2; 7 bases are a match to TRBD1. J lost 4 bases, V lost 4 bases, and 6 bases had no gene match. Germline CDR1 is LGHDT and CDR2 is YNNKEL (reference sequence). This CDR3 spans 14 amino acids.